This T cell receptor beta chain stems from a study of T cell responses to AZD1222 COVID-19 vaccine. Findings of the study overall: At baseline, seropositivity was found in only a handful of AZD1222 recipients. After two AZD1222 doses, spike-specific TCR breadth and depth rose versus day 0. Donors skewed white British and female; clonal diversity was possibly underestimated.

The CDR3 loop spans 18 amino acids. J gave up 6 bases and V 4 bases, and 10 bases lay outside the gene matches. Germline-derived CDR1 and CDR2 are MNHEY and SVGEGT. Second-dose timings of about 4 or about 12 weeks were pooled. The repertoire was sequenced with immunoSEQ multiplex PCR; TCRdb's copy has only in-frame clones and lacks some. The sample contains around 99,000 clones, approximately 90% of which appear only once. A word on this clone: The antigen remains undetermined.

The genes are TRBV6-2 or TRBV6-3 and TRBJ1-6, with 12 nucleotides matching TRBD1. This receptor was taken from an adult who received the AZD1222 COVID-19 vaccine. Sequenced material: peripheral blood, taken 28 days after the second AZD1222 dose. CDR3 sequence (DNA): TGTGCCAGCAGTTCCGGGACAGGGGGCATGTTGAGTAATTCACCCCTCCACTTT. As protein: CASSSGTGGMLSNSPLHF.